The 29 T cell receptor beta chains reported below all come from one sample, sequenced in a study of cytomegalovirus exposure and HLA in healthy donors. PCR was performed using 60 Vbeta and 13 Jbeta primers. Sequenced by immunoSEQ multiplex PCR; TCRdb stores in-frame clones only, minus some. The sample contains 150,000 or so clones, roughly 80% of which appear only once. The sequenced material came from PBMCs. The receptors were gathered from a man aged 40-50 years in good health and CMV-seronegative.

The gene calls are TRBV5-3 and TRBJ2-6; weak D call: TRBD1 (5 bases). TRBV5-3 is treated as an ORF (open reading frame) with a function not yet certain. CDR3 length equals 17 residues. The V and J ends lost 4 bases and 0 bases respectively, with 14 bases between them. CDR3 loop: CARSPLTENSGANVLTF. DNA of the CDR3: TGTGCCAGAAGCCCGCTGACAGAAAACTCTGGGGCCAACGTCCTGACTTTC.

The gene calls are TRBV10-3 and TRBJ2-7; possible D gene TRBD2, 6 bases. V was clipped by 7 bases and J by 0 bases, with 10 bases between them. Germline loops: CDR1 ENHRY, CDR2 SYGVKD. The CDR3 consists of 13 residues. The CDR3 region is CAINSGPSYEQYF. The CDR3 region has the DNA TGTGCCATCAATAGCGGCCCCTCCTACGAGCAGTACTTC.

In its sample, this clone was seen a few times. This chain connects TRBV27 to TRBJ2-7; the D is unclear. The CDR3 extends over 15 amino acids. V shed 0 bases and J shed 7 bases, with 16 bases lying between them. Germline-derived CDR1 and CDR2 are MNHEY and SMNVEV (reference sequence). CDR3 in amino acids: CASSLSPGAPMEQYF. The CDR3 DNA reads TGTGCCAGCAGTTTATCGCCCGGAGCGCCTATGGAGCAGTACTTC.

This clone came up a few times. This chain connects TRBV7-2 to TRBJ1-6; TRBD1 aligns across 9 bases. The V gene's germline CDR1 is SGHTA and CDR2 FQGNSA. V lost 5 bases and J lost 10; bases outside the gene matches: 6. This CDR3 is 14 amino acids long. CDR3 in amino acids: CASSNTGGTSPLHF. DNA for the CDR3: TGTGCCAGCAGCAACACAGGGGGCACGTCACCCCTCCACTTT.

This clone was counted only a few times. The chain combines TRBV15 with TRBJ1-1; D gene uncertain. Between the trimmed V and J ends, which lost 1 base and 0 bases, there was a span of 9 bases. Looked up from germline, CDR1 is LNHNV and CDR2 is YYDKDF (reference sequence). This CDR3 has 15 residues. As DNA, the CDR3 is TGTGCCACCAGCAGAGGACTGATCCTGAACACTGAAGCTTTCTTT. This codes for CATSRGLILNTEAFF.

This clone was seen a single time. The chain is built from TRBV4-1 and TRBJ2-7, with D possibly matching TRBD2 (6 bases). The CDR3 is 14 amino acids. With 4 bases removed from V and 3 bases from J, the gap between germline ends came to 13 bases. The V gene's germline CDR1 is MGHRA and CDR2 YSYEKL. The CDR3 reads CASSRGDSYYEQYF. Here the CDR3 DNA reads TGCGCCAGCAGCCGGGGGGACTCTTACTACGAGCAGTACTTC.

This clone turned up a few times. The gene calls are TRBV4-3 and TRBJ1-1, with D uncertain. Looked up from germline, CDR1 is LGHNA and CDR2 is YSLEER. Trimming removed 1 base from V and 2 bases from J, with 8 bases in between. There are 14 residues in the CDR3. CDR3 sequence reads: CASSQGEFNTEAFF. The CDR3 DNA sequence: TGCGCCAGCAGCCAAGGGGAGTTCAACACTGAAGCTTTCTTT.

The genes are TRBV6-1 and TRBJ2-5; TRBD2 is a possible D gene (5 bases). This CDR3 has 15 amino acids. Germline values: CDR1 MNHNS, CDR2 SASEGT. V was shortened by 5 bases and J by 11 bases, with 24 bases between the two germline ends. The CDR3 here is CASSLEGSWVSVQYF. CDR3 in DNA: TGTGCCAGCAGTTTAGAGGGTTCTTGGGTTTCGGTGCAGTACTTC.

This rearrangement joins TRBV7-2 to TRBJ2-7, with 7 bases aligning to TRBD1. The germline CDR1 and CDR2 sequences are SGHTA and FQGNSA. The CDR3 length is 11 residues. V dropped 5 bases and J dropped 12; count of bases not matched to a gene: 7. Here the CDR3 reads CASSPGTDPYF. The CDR3 region has the DNA TGTGCCAGCAGCCCTGGGACAGACCCGTACTTC.

This chain connects TRBV5-6 to TRBJ1-6; 9 nucleotides align to TRBD1. After removal of 4 bases from V and 11 bases from J, the junction contained 7 bases not matched to a gene. The germline gives CDR1 SGHDT, CDR2 YYEEEE. The CDR3 totals 14 residues. The CDR3: CASSAGQGSPPLHF. The CDR3, as DNA: TGTGCCAGCAGCGCAGGACAGGGGAGTCCACCCCTCCACTTT.

Only a few counts were recorded for this clone. The chain couples TRBV4-2 to TRBJ1-4, with TRBD1 matching over 9 bases. The CDR3 contains 15 residues. J was trimmed by 5 bases and V by 6 bases; bases with no gene match: 7. CDR1 and CDR2 (germline): LGHNA, YNFKEQ. CDR3 in amino acids: CASRRPGQGNEKLFF. The CDR3 DNA is TGTGCCAGCAGACGACCGGGACAGGGAAATGAAAAACTGTTTTTT.

The gene calls are TRBV9 and TRBJ1-3; D remains unclear. The CDR3 runs 13 residues. From germline, CDR1 is SGDLS and CDR2 YYNGEE. V was clipped by 3 bases and J by 8 bases, with 12 bases between them. Here the CDR3 reads CASSADWEDTIYF. The DNA for the CDR3 is TGTGCCAGCAGCGCAGATTGGGAGGACACCATATATTTT.

In this sample, this clone turned up a few times. The J gene is TRBJ2-7, the V gene TRBV7-9, with TRBD1 identical over 8 bases. The CDR3 runs 16 residues. Losses at the gene ends were 3 bases for V and 0 bases for J; bases not matched to a gene: 7. Germline V gene data show CDR1 as SEHNR and CDR2 as FQNEAQ (reference sequence). DNA of the CDR3: TGTGCCAGCAGCTTCGGACAGGGTTGGAGCTCCTACGAGCAGTACTTC. It codes for CASSFGQGWSSYEQYF.

This chain uses TRBV7-9 with TRBJ2-1; the match to TRBD2 covers 9 bases. Germline V CDR1 and CDR2: SEHNR, FQNEAQ (reference sequence). This CDR3 has 15 residues. V dropped 5 bases and J dropped 3; count of bases not matched to a gene: 5. For the CDR3, the DNA is TGTGCCAGCAGCAGTAGCGGGGGAGTCTACAATGAGCAGTTCTTC. This encodes CASSSSGGVYNEQFF.

In nucleotides, the CDR3 is TGTGCCAGCAGTTTAGTCTCTAGCGGGGGGGCCGGAAGGCAGTTCTTC. This codes for CASSLVSSGGAGRQFF. V is TRBV27 and J is TRBJ2-1, with 12 bases aligning to TRBD2. CDR1 and CDR2 from the germline V gene are MNHEY and SMNVEV (reference sequence). J lost 12 bases, V lost 2 bases, and 11 bases had no gene match. The length of the CDR3 is 16 residues.

The chain uses TRBV5-4 and TRBJ2-1, with TRBD2 matching over 8 bases. Germline CDR1 and CDR2: SGHNT and YYREEE (reference sequence). V dropped 1 base and J dropped 5; count of bases not matched to a gene: 8. The length of the CDR3 is 16 residues. CDR3 DNA: TGTGCCAGCAGCTTGAAAGTGACTAGCGACGACAATGAGCAGTTCTTC. Its translation: CASSLKVTSDDNEQFF.

This rearrangement joins TRBV6-4 to TRBJ1-1; D might be TRBD1 (5 bases). Germline V gene sequence: CDR1 MRHNA, CDR2 SNTAGT. With 0 bases removed from V and 1 base from J, the gap between germline ends came to 9 bases. This CDR3 region has 15 residues. The CDR3 sequence: CASSDSTGGNTEAFF. CDR3 nucleotide sequence: TGTGCCAGCAGTGACTCAACCGGGGGGAACACTGAAGCTTTCTTT.

V usage is TRBV12-5 and J usage is TRBJ1-4; 8 bases fit TRBD1. The CDR3 spans 14 residues. The germline V gene has CDR1 LGHNT and CDR2 FRNRAP. V lost 3 bases, J lost 8 bases, and 5 bases stayed unmatched. Here the CDR3 reads CASGFDRGAEKLFF. DNA for the CDR3: TGTGCTAGTGGTTTCGACAGGGGAGCGGAAAAACTGTTTTTT.

This chain joins TRBV11-2 and TRBJ1-4; weak D call: TRBD1 (6 bases). Deletions cut 5 bases from V and 3 bases from J, with 13 bases between. In germline, CDR1 is SGHAT, CDR2 FQNNGV. The CDR3 totals 15 residues. The DNA for the CDR3 is TGTGCCAGCAGCGCCGGACAGAGCTCTAATGAAAAACTGTTTTTT. This codes for CASSAGQSSNEKLFF.

This clone was picked up a small number of times. The chain employs TRBV27 and TRBJ1-1, with D maybe TRBD1 (5 bases). V dropped 7 bases and J dropped 5 bases, with 14 bases sitting between them. This CDR3 spans 13 amino acids. The germline gives CDR1 MNHEY, CDR2 SMNVEV (reference sequence). This chain's CDR3 is CASTTFQGTEAFF. The CDR3 region has the DNA TGTGCCAGCACTACCTTTCAGGGAACTGAAGCTTTCTTT.

The rearrangement joins TRBV7-8 to TRBJ1-5; 7 positions match TRBD1. The CDR3 has 16 amino acids. The germline V gene encodes CDR1 SGHVS and CDR2 FQNEAQ. V gave up 2 bases and J gave up 2 bases; unmatched junction bases: 6. CDR3 DNA: TGTGCCAGCAGCTTATCCATAGGGACAGGCAATCAGCCCCAGCATTTT. As protein: CASSLSIGTGNQPQHF. The whole variable domain, filled in from reference TRBV7-8 and TRBJ1-5, reads GAGVSQSPRYKVAKRGQDVALRCDPISGHVSLFWYQQALGQGPEFLTYFQNEAQLDKSGLPSDRFFAERPEGSVSTLKIQRTQQEDSAVYLCASSLSIGTGNQPQHFGDGTRLSIL.

The chain employs TRBV6-5 and TRBJ2-2, with a possible D match to TRBD1 (6 bases). Germline V gene lookup returns CDR1 MNHEY and CDR2 SVGAGI. Trimming removed 10 bases from V and 6 bases from J, with 12 bases in between. CDR3 size: 12 residues. CDR3 sequence (DNA): TGTGCCACAAACCAGGGGCCCGGGGAGCTGTTTTTT. This encodes CATNQGPGELFF.

This clone came up once. The chain's CDR3 is CASSVDVLVGTEAFF. The CDR3 DNA follows: TGTGCCAGCAGCGTAGACGTCCTTGTCGGCACTGAAGCTTTCTTT. V gene TRBV9 combines with J gene TRBJ1-1; D not certain. The CDR3 loop spans 15 amino acids. CDR1 and CDR2 from the germline V gene are SGDLS and YYNGEE. V was cut by 0 bases and J by 4 bases, with 13 bases left in between. Full variable domain (rest looked up from reference TRBV9 and TRBJ1-1): DSGVTQTPKHLITATGQRVTLRCSPRSGDLSVYWYQQSLDQGLQFLIQYYNGEERAKGNILERFSAQQFPDLHSELNLSSLELGDSALYFCASSVDVLVGTEAFFGQGTRLTVV.

The chain combines TRBV12-5 with TRBJ2-3, with 8 bases matching TRBD2. Germline CDR1 and CDR2: LGHNT and FRNRAP. The ends lost 6 bases at V and 2 bases at J; junction bases unmatched: 4. The CDR3 spans 14 residues. DNA of the CDR3: TGTGCTAGTGGATATAGCGGGGCCACAGATACGCAGTATTTT. It is translated as CASGYSGATDTQYF. Full variable domain (missing parts from reference TRBV12-5 and TRBJ2-3): DARVTQTPRHKVTEMGQEVTMRCQPILGHNTVFWYRQTMMQGLELLAYFRNRAPLDDSGMPKDRFSAEMPDATLATLKIQPSEPRDSAVYFCASGYSGATDTQYFGPGTRLTVL.

The sample holds one count of this clone. At one end the junction does not follow the germline gene, possibly because of a read error. The chain recombines TRBV19 with TRBJ1-1; D perhaps matches TRBD1 (6 bases). CDR1 and CDR2 from the germline V gene are LNHDA and SQIVND (reference sequence). CDR3 length: 13 residues. CDR3 bases: TGTGCCAGTAGTATCCGGGACACGGAAAACGGGATCTTT. It codes for CASSIRDTENGIF. Combining the CDR3 with reference TRBV19 and TRBJ1-1 gives the whole variable domain DGGITQSPKYLFRKEGQNVTLSCEQNLNHDAMYWYRQDPGQGLRLIYYSQIVNDFQKGDIAEGYSVSREKKESFPLTVTSAQKNPTAFYLCASSIRDTENGIFGQGTRLTVV.

J is TRBJ1-4 and V is TRBV21-1. TRBV21-1 is listed as a pseudogene. The CDR3 has 16 residues. CDR3 bases: TGTGCCAGCAGCACCCCACGGTGGAGGGGTGGTGAAAAACTGTTTTTT. Protein product: CASSTPRWRGGEKLFF.

This clone was counted between two and nine times. The rearrangement joins TRBV6-5 to TRBJ2-7; D ambiguous. The CDR3 length is 15 residues. Germline V gives CDR1 MNHEY, CDR2 SVGAGI. V shed 7 bases and J shed 0 bases, with 16 bases lying between them. CDR3 residues: CASTPRVGSSYEQYF. The CDR3, as DNA: TGTGCCAGCACCCCCCGGGTCGGAAGCTCCTACGAGCAGTACTTC.

This clone appeared a single time. The V and J genes are TRBV29-1 and TRBJ1-1; 8 bases agree with TRBD1. The CDR3 loop spans 17 amino acids. From germline, CDR1 is SQVTM and CDR2 ANQGSEA. With V trimmed by 1 base and J by 5 bases, 15 bases remained unmatched. The CDR3, as DNA: TGCAGCGTTGAAGGGGGATTTGAGGACAGGGTTGTTACTGAAGCTTTCTTT. Its translation is CSVEGGFEDRVVTEAFF.

This chain joins TRBV14 and TRBJ2-7; possible D gene TRBD1, 6 bases. Trimming removed 3 bases at V and 3 bases at J, with 21 bases between. Germline V gives CDR1 SGHDN, CDR2 FVKESK. CDR3 length equals 17 residues. The CDR3 loop is CASSHTGSYTQIYEQYF. In nucleotides, the CDR3 is TGTGCCAGCAGCCATACAGGGAGTTACACTCAAATCTACGAGCAGTACTTC.